The 20 T cell receptor beta chains presented below share a single source sample, sequenced in a study of blood T cell repertoires in COVID-19. Profiled with immunoSEQ multiplex PCR; TCRdb holds only in-frame clones, not every one. This sample has over 150,000 clones; roughly nine tenths occur once, and the top ten carry 1.5% to 2%. Sequenced material: peripheral blood. These receptors were taken from a man aged 18 to 29 who had recovered from COVID-19.

V and J are TRBV30 and TRBJ2-3, with 7 bases aligning to TRBD1. V gave up 8 bases and J gave up 4 bases; unmatched junction bases: 9. This CDR3 has 13 residues. The germline gives CDR1 GTSNPN, CDR2 SVGIG (reference sequence). CDR3 region: CARQGEIADTQYF. The CDR3 DNA sequence: TGTGCCCGCCAGGGGGAGATCGCAGATACGCAGTATTTT. Full variable domain (missing parts from reference TRBV30 and TRBJ2-3): SQTIHQWPATLVQPVGSPLSLECTVEGTSNPNLYWYRQAAGRGLQLLFYSVGIGQISSEVPQNLSASRPQDRQFILSSKKLLLSDSGFYLCARQGEIADTQYFGPGTRLTVL.

The chain is built from TRBV6-5 and TRBJ2-7, with a possible D match to TRBD2 (6 bases). Trimming shortened V by 8 bases and J by 7 bases, and 18 bases separated the two germline ends. The germline V gene encodes CDR1 MNHEY and CDR2 SVGAGI. The CDR3 is 13 residues long. CDR3 amino acids: CASSRERIGEQYF. The CDR3 region has the DNA TGTGCCAGCTCGCGGGAACGGATCGGAGAGCAGTACTTC.

The CDR3 coding sequence is TGTGCCAGCAGCCCGACGGGATACTCTGGAAACACCATATATTTT. It encodes CASSPTGYSGNTIYF. The genes are TRBV7-2 and TRBJ1-3, with D unresolved. The CDR3 spans 15 residues. The germline V and J ends were trimmed by 5 bases and 0 bases, with 11 bases remaining between them. Germline V gene lookup returns CDR1 SGHTA and CDR2 FQGNSA. The full variable domain, in which reference TRBV7-2 and TRBJ1-3 provide the parts outside the CDR3, is GAGVSQSPSNKVTEKGKDVELRCDPISGHTALYWYRQSLGQGLEFLIYFQGNSAPDKSGLPSDRFSAERTGGSVSTLTIQRTQQEDSAVYLCASSPTGYSGNTIYFGEGSWLTVV.

The V and J genes are TRBV14 and TRBJ2-1, with a weak D call TRBD2 (5 bases). V was cut by 5 bases and J by 5 bases, with 16 bases left in between. In germline, CDR1 is SGHDN, CDR2 FVKESK. CDR3 length: 15 residues. CDR3 sequence reads: CASSDVGRVNNEQFF. CDR3 coding DNA: TGTGCCAGCAGCGATGTCGGGCGGGTGAACAATGAGCAGTTCTTC.

The chain couples TRBV2 to TRBJ2-7; TRBD1 matches 7 bases. Germline V gene data show CDR1 as SNHLY and CDR2 as FYNNEI. Losses at the gene ends were 7 bases for V and 2 bases for J; bases not matched to a gene: 5. The CDR3 consists of 13 residues. CDR3 bases: TGTGCCAGCACCCGGACAGGAACCTACGAGCAGTACTTC. It yields the protein CASTRTGTYEQYF.

The chain uses TRBV28 and TRBJ2-1, with 11 bases matching TRBD2. Germline V CDR1 and CDR2: MDHEN, SYDVKM. V shed 6 bases, J shed 3 bases, and the junction held 7 bases outside the gene matches. The CDR3 totals 16 residues. The CDR3 DNA follows: TGTGCCAGCAGACCCCAAGGGACTAGCGGCTACAATGAGCAGTTCTTC. Translating it yields CASRPQGTSGYNEQFF.

The J gene is TRBJ1-4, the V gene TRBV6-7, with 7 bases aligning to TRBD1. Being an ORF, TRBV6-7 has a function that is uncertain. The ends lost 7 bases at V and 5 bases at J; junction bases unmatched: 10. The CDR3 consists of 15 residues. For the CDR3, the DNA is TGTGCCAGCAAGGGACAGTCCCACTCCAATGAAAAACTGTTTTTT. Residues: CASKGQSHSNEKLFF.

This clone was detected ten times or more. The chain carries TRBV7-2 and TRBJ2-7, with D perhaps TRBD1 (5 bases). Germline CDR1 and CDR2: SGHTA and FQGNSA. The CDR3 contains 14 residues. V was clipped by 5 bases and J by 6 bases, with 17 bases between them. Here the CDR3 reads CASSLSRPQGEQYF. CDR3 coding DNA: TGTGCCAGCAGCCTCTCTCGACCCCAGGGCGAGCAGTACTTC.

The V gene is TRBV2, the J gene TRBJ2-1; D unresolved. The CDR3 has 14 amino acids. Trimming removed 7 bases at V and 5 bases at J, with 15 bases between. The germline CDR1 and CDR2 sequences are SNHLY and FYNNEI. CDR3 protein: CASKAVLQDNEQFF. CDR3 coding DNA: TGTGCCAGCAAGGCAGTCCTCCAGGACAATGAGCAGTTCTTC.

This chain joins TRBV9 and TRBJ1-1, with 8 bases lining up with TRBD1. The length of the CDR3 is 15 residues. Germline loops: CDR1 SGDLS, CDR2 YYNGEE. After removal of 4 bases from V and 0 bases from J, the junction contained 5 bases not matched to a gene. The CDR3: CASSILTGVNTEAFF. In DNA form, the CDR3 reads TGTGCCAGCAGCATCTTGACAGGGGTGAACACTGAAGCTTTCTTT. Looking up the rest from reference TRBV9 and TRBJ1-1 gives the full variable domain: DSGVTQTPKHLITATGQRVTLRCSPRSGDLSVYWYQQSLDQGLQFLIQYYNGEERAKGNILERFSAQQFPDLHSELNLSSLELGDSALYFCASSILTGVNTEAFFGQGTRLTVV.

The genes are TRBV6-2 or TRBV6-3 and TRBJ2-7; D may be TRBD2 (6 bases). CDR3 length equals 11 residues. From germline, CDR1 is MNHEY and CDR2 SVGEGT. Trimming removed 3 bases from V and 6 bases from J, with 6 bases in between. The CDR3 spells CASSYSGEQYF. As DNA, the CDR3 is TGTGCCAGCAGTTATAGCGGCGAGCAGTACTTC.

V usage is TRBV5-4 and J usage is TRBJ1-2; D is undetermined. The CDR3 spans 13 residues. Trimming took off 1 base at V and 7 bases at J, with 11 bases between the two ends. Germline-derived CDR1 and CDR2 are SGHNT and YYREEE (reference sequence). CDR3 amino acids: CASSLFGSGGYTF. The DNA for the CDR3 is TGTGCCAGCAGCTTGTTTGGTAGTGGTGGCTACACCTTC.

The rearrangement links TRBV4-3 to TRBJ1-4; TRBD1 might be the D (5 bases). V was cut by 0 bases and J by 5 bases, with 16 bases left in between. This CDR3 comprises 17 residues. CDR1 LGHNA and CDR2 YSLEER come from the germline V gene. CDR3 sequence: CASSQERYGGGNEKLFF. CDR3 nucleotides: TGCGCCAGCAGCCAAGAAAGATACGGGGGTGGGAATGAAAAACTGTTTTTT.

V gene TRBV5-5 combines with J gene TRBJ2-1; the match to TRBD2 covers 9 bases. The germline CDR1 and CDR2 sequences are SGHKS and YYEKEE (reference sequence). The J segment lost 8 bases and the V segment lost 4 bases, leaving 10 bases of the junction unmatched. The CDR3 consists of 15 residues. CDR3 residues: CASSPGVAGDDEQFF. In nucleotides, the CDR3 is TGTGCCAGCAGCCCCGGGGTAGCGGGAGATGATGAGCAGTTCTTC.

The chain combines TRBV29-1 with TRBJ1-5; D is unclear. Germline loops: CDR1 SQVTM, CDR2 ANQGSEA. Trimming took off 4 bases at V and 1 base at J, with 8 bases between the two ends. The CDR3 length is 13 residues. The chain's CDR3 is CSVVKRSNQPQHF. CDR3 coding DNA: TGCAGCGTTGTAAAACGGAGCAATCAGCCCCAGCATTTT. Combining the CDR3 with reference TRBV29-1 and TRBJ1-5 gives the whole variable domain SAVISQKPSRDICQRGTSLTIQCQVDSQVTMMFWYRQQPGQSLTLIATANQGSEATYESGFVIDKFPISRPNLTFSTLTVSNMSPEDSSIYLCSVVKRSNQPQHFGDGTRLSIL.

This clone was detected once. The genes are TRBV11-2 and TRBJ1-1; possibly TRBD1 for D (6 bases). The CDR3 consists of 14 residues. Germline-derived CDR1 and CDR2 are SGHAT and FQNNGV. Trimming cost V 5 bases and J 1 base, with 11 bases left between them. This CDR3 reads CASSLTTGNTEAFF. As DNA, the CDR3 is TGTGCCAGCAGCCTTACGACAGGGAACACTGAAGCTTTCTTT.

The chain links TRBV7-8 to TRBJ1-1, with TRBD1 matching 9 bases. This CDR3 contains 14 residues. V gave up 4 bases and J gave up 6 bases; unmatched junction bases: 6. In germline, CDR1 is SGHVS, CDR2 FQNEAQ. In DNA, the CDR3 is TGTGCCAGCAGCTCCACAGGGGGCTTGGCTGAAGCTTTCTTT. This gives the protein CASSSTGGLAEAFF.

This chain uses TRBV6-1 with TRBJ1-6; D is uncertain. V was shortened by 2 bases and J by 4 bases, with 12 bases between the two germline ends. Germline CDR1 and CDR2: MNHNS and SASEGT. The CDR3 consists of 16 residues. This CDR3 is CASSEYAGVYNSPLHF. The CDR3 DNA sequence: TGTGCCAGCAGTGAATATGCGGGCGTTTATAATTCACCCCTCCACTTT.

The chain has TRBV5-1 and TRBJ1-1; TRBD1 might be the D (5 bases). Germline CDR1 is SGHRS and CDR2 is YFSETQ. This CDR3 comprises 16 residues. V gave up 1 base and J gave up 0 bases, with 13 bases separating them. DNA of the CDR3: TGCGCCAGCAGCTTGAACACAGGACCTATGAACACTGAAGCTTTCTTT. Translated, it gives CASSLNTGPMNTEAFF. Looking up the rest from reference TRBV5-1 and TRBJ1-1 gives the full variable domain: KAGVTQTPRYLIKTRGQQVTLSCSPISGHRSVSWYQQTPGQGLQFLFEYFSETQRNKGNFPGRFSGRQFSNSRSEMNVSTLELGDSALYLCASSLNTGPMNTEAFFGQGTRLTVV.

J is TRBJ2-2 and V is TRBV9, with 8 bases lining up with TRBD1. Germline V gene sequence: CDR1 SGDLS, CDR2 YYNGEE. The J segment lost 5 bases and the V segment lost 4 bases, leaving 7 bases of the junction unmatched. This CDR3 contains 15 residues. As DNA, the CDR3 is TGTGCCAGCAGCATTACAGGGGGAGGTACCGGGGAGCTGTTTTTT. Translation: CASSITGGGTGELFF.